The 15 T cell receptor beta chains below come from one sample, sequenced in a study of T cell repertoires in cytomegalovirus infection. Each CDR3 protein gets one entry after TCRdb re-called the reads with MiXCR. This sample yields roughly 920,000 distinct CDR3 sequences, of which 31% are seen a single time; about an eighth belongs to the top ten. No antigen has been identified for these receptors. The sequences come from cultured CD8+ T cells from PBMCs, collected from culture after CMV antigen stimulation. These receptors originate from a human donor in good health (CMV status not recorded). Some clones in this sample may be carry-over from other donors' samples.

This clonotype was seen a handful of times. The chain uses TRBV7-9 and TRBJ2-3; 8 nucleotides align to TRBD1. The V gene's germline CDR1 is SEHNR and CDR2 FQNEAQ (reference sequence). The CDR3 has 15 residues. Unmatched junction bases numbered 8, after V lost 8 bases and J lost 1 base. In DNA form, the CDR3 reads TGTGCCAGCGTGCCCAGGGGGCCAGGCACAGATACGCAGTATTTT. It codes for CASVPRGPGTDTQYF.

This clonotype was seen ten or more times. This chain connects TRBV7-2 to TRBJ1-2, with 10 bases aligning to TRBD1. V dropped 4 bases and J dropped 6; count of bases not matched to a gene: 8. Germline CDR1 is SGHTA and CDR2 is FQGNSA. CDR3 length: 15 residues. CDR3 nucleotide sequence: TGTGCCAGCAGCTCTAGGGACAGGGGAAGGAATGGCTACACCTTC. Encoded protein: CASSSRDRGRNGYTF.

The CDR3 DNA reads as TGTGCCAGCAGCCGAGAGGCAGGGGTCGATGAGCAGTTCTTC. This translates into CASSREAGVDEQFF. The chain uses TRBV7-6 and TRBJ2-1, with D perhaps matching TRBD1 (6 bases). The germline V gene encodes CDR1 SGHVS and CDR2 FNYEAQ. This CDR3 is 14 amino acids long. V lost 5 bases and J 8 bases, leaving 16 bases between the germline ends.

The chain links TRBV14 to TRBJ2-2, with D unresolved. This CDR3 contains 13 residues. Germline V gene lookup returns CDR1 SGHDN and CDR2 FVKESK. The germline V and J ends were trimmed by 4 bases and 6 bases, with 9 bases remaining between them. CDR3 nucleotide sequence: TGTGCCAGCAGCCCTAATAGCTCCGGGGAGCTGTTTTTT. It translates to CASSPNSSGELFF.

The rearrangement uses TRBV27 and TRBJ2-3; 7 nucleotides line up with TRBD1. The V gene's germline CDR1 is MNHEY and CDR2 SMNVEV (reference sequence). The trim removed 5 bases at V and 1 base at J, leaving 12 bases unmatched. The length of the CDR3 is 17 residues. DNA of the CDR3: TGTGCCAGCAGTCCATCTGTAACAGGGGCCGGCACAGATACGCAGTATTTT. This sequence encodes CASSPSVTGAGTDTQYF.

The chain carries TRBV20-1 and TRBJ2-5, with a possible D match to TRBD2 (5 bases). Trimming took 6 bases from V and 4 from J, leaving 27 bases between them. The germline V gene has CDR1 DFQATT and CDR2 SNEGSKA (reference sequence). The CDR3 is 17 residues long. CDR3 residues: CSAALVASKGPRETQYF. The CDR3 DNA sequence: TGCAGTGCCGCCCTTGTAGCGTCGAAGGGTCCCAGAGAGACCCAGTACTTC.

V and J are TRBV4-3 and TRBJ2-5; the D gene could be TRBD1 or TRBD2 (5 bases each). The CDR3 spans 15 residues. Germline V gene data show CDR1 as LGHNA and CDR2 as YSLEER. The germline V and J ends were trimmed by 4 bases and 9 bases, with 21 bases remaining between them. CDR3 bases: TGCGCCAGCAGCCCCCACGAGAACGGGGACGAGGCCCAGTACTTC. This translates into CASSPHENGDEAQYF.

This clonotype was detected only a few times. V gene TRBV6-5 combines with J gene TRBJ2-3; possible D gene TRBD2, 7 bases. V lost 6 bases and J lost 5, with 15 bases in between. CDR1 and CDR2 from the germline V gene are MNHEY and SVGAGI. This CDR3 contains 14 residues. The CDR3, as DNA: TGTGCCAGCAGCGTTGGGGGGGCGAAAGATACGCAGTATTTT. It specifies CASSVGGAKDTQYF.

The chain uses TRBV6-5 and TRBJ1-2; 8 bases map to TRBD1. There are 15 residues in the CDR3. V gave up 2 bases and J gave up 8 bases; unmatched junction bases: 10. Looked up from germline, CDR1 is MNHEY and CDR2 is SVGAGI. The CDR3 DNA reads as TGTGCCAGCAGTTACCTCTCCCAGGGGGCGGGCGGCTACACCTTC. Its protein is CASSYLSQGAGGYTF.

The J gene is TRBJ2-3, the V gene TRBV7-8; no definite D call. This CDR3 has 16 amino acids. Germline V gives CDR1 SGHVS, CDR2 FQNEAQ. Trimming removed 1 base at V and 2 bases at J, with 13 bases between. The CDR3 region is CASSLEFSGATDTQYF. CDR3 DNA: TGTGCCAGCAGCTTAGAATTTTCAGGAGCCACAGATACGCAGTATTTT.

This clonotype occurred a few times. This chain uses TRBV7-9 with TRBJ2-7; TRBD2 matches 11 bases. This CDR3 spans 15 amino acids. Per germline, CDR1 SEHNR and CDR2 FQNEAQ (reference sequence). Losses at the gene ends were 7 bases for V and 0 bases for J; bases not matched to a gene: 5. The CDR3 region has the DNA TGTGCCAGCATCTCGACTAGCGGGACCTCCTACGAGCAGTACTTC. Residues: CASISTSGTSYEQYF.

This clonotype was seen only a few times. This chain joins TRBV24-1 and TRBJ2-3, with 9 positions matching TRBD2. The CDR3 runs 16 residues. CDR1 is KGHDR and CDR2 is SFDVKD in the germline V gene. V shed 2 bases, J shed 0 bases, and the junction held 2 bases outside the gene matches. As DNA, the CDR3 is TGTGCCACCAGTGATTCTAGCGGGGTTAGCACAGATACGCAGTATTTT. Protein sequence: CATSDSSGVSTDTQYF.

This clonotype was observed once. The chain employs TRBV15 and TRBJ2-1; D is perhaps TRBD1 (5 bases). V was trimmed by 0 bases and J by 9 bases, leaving 12 bases between them. This CDR3 has 14 residues. Per germline, CDR1 LNHNV and CDR2 YYDKDF (reference sequence). The CDR3 loop reads CATSRDTGWVEQFF. CDR3 coding DNA: TGTGCCACCAGCAGAGATACAGGTTGGGTTGAGCAGTTCTTC. The full variable domain, its missing parts supplied by reference TRBV15 and TRBJ2-1, is DAMVIQNPRYQVTQFGKPVTLSCSQTLNHNVMYWYQQKSSQAPKLLFHYYDKDFNNEADTPDNFQSRRPNTSFCFLDIRSPGLGDTAMYLCATSRDTGWVEQFFGPGTRLTVL.

This clonotype has only a few counts. The CDR3 here is CASSMRDRGNQPQHF. In DNA form, the CDR3 reads TGTGCCAGTAGTATGAGGGACAGGGGCAATCAGCCCCAGCATTTT. The chain couples TRBV19 to TRBJ1-5; 9 bases line up with TRBD1. The CDR3 is 15 residues long. The germline CDR1 and CDR2 sequences are LNHDA and SQIVND (reference sequence). V lost 3 bases to trimming and J lost 2 bases; unmatched junction nucleotides: 2.

This clonotype was observed a few times. The gene calls are TRBV27 and TRBJ2-3; maybe TRBD2 (6 bases). Germline CDR1 and CDR2: MNHEY and SMNVEV (reference sequence). V lost 6 bases, J lost 1 base, and 11 bases lay in between. This CDR3 comprises 14 residues. CDR3 in amino acids: CASSKRARTDTQYF. DNA of the CDR3: TGTGCCAGCAGCAAGCGGGCCCGCACAGATACGCAGTATTTT.